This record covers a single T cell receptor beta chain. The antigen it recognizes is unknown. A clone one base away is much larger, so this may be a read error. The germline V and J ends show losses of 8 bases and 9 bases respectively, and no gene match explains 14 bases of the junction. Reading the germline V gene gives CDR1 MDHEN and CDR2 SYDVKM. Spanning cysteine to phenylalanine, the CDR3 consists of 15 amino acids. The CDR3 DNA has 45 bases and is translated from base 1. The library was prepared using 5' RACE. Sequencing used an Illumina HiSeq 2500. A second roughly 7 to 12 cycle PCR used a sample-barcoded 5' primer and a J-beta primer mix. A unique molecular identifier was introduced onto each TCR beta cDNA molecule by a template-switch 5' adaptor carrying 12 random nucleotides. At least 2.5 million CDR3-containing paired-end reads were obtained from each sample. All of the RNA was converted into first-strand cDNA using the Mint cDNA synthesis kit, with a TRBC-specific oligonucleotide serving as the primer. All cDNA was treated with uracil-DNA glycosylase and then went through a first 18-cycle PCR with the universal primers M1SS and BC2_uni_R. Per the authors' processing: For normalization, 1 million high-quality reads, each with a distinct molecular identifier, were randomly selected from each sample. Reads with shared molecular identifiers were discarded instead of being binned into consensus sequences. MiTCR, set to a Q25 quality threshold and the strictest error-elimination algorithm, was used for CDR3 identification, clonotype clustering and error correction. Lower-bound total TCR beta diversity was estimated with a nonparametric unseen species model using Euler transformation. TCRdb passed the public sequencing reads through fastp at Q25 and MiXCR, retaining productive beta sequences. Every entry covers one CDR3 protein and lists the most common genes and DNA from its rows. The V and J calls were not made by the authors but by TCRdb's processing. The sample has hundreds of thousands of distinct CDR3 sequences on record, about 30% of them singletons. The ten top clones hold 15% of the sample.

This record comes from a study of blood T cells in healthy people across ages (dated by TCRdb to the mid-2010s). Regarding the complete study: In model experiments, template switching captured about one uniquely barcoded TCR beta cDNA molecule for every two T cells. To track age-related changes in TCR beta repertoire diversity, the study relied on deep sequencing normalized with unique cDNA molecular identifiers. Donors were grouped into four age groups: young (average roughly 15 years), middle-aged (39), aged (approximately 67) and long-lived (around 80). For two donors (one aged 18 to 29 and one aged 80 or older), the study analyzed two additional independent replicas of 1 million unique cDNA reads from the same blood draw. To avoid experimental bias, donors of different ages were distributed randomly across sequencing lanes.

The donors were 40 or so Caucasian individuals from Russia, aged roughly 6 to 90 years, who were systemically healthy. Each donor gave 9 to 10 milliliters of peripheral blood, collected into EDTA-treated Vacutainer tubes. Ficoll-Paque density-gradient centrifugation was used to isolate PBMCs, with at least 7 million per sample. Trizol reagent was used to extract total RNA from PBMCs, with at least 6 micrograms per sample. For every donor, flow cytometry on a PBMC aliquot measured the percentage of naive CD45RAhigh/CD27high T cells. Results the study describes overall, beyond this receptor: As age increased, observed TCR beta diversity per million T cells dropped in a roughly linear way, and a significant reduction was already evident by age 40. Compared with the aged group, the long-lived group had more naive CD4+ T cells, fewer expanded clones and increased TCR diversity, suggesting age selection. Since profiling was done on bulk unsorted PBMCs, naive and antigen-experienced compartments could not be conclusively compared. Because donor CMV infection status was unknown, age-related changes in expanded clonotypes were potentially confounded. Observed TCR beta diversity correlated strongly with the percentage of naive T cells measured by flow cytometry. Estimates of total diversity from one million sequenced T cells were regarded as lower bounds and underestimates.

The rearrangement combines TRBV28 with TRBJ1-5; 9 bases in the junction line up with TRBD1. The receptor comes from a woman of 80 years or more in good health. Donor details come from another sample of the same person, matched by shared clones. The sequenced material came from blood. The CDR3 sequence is CASGDSDRGHRPQHF. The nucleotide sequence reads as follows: TGTGCCAGCGGGGATTCGGACAGGGGTCATCGGCCCCAGCATTTT.